This paragraph covers one T cell receptor (beta chain) sequence. Its target is not known. The use of a sample-barcoded 5' primer and a J-beta primer mix characterized a second PCR of about 6 to 12 cycles. One entry per CDR3 protein results from TCRdb running MiXCR on the 5' RACE reads. The sample includes over a million distinct CDR3 sequences, around 59% seen only once; the top ten take more than 6%. This entry comes from a study of blood T cells in healthy people across ages. In the study overall: Roughly one uniquely barcoded beta molecule per two T cells was captured.

Germline V lookup: CDR1 LNHDA, CDR2 SQIVND (reference sequence). The CDR3 has 16 residues. Losses at the gene ends were 5 bases for V and 6 bases for J; bases not matched to a gene: 12. Study results and limitations: Possibly, changes in expanded clonotypes were confounded because donor CMV status was unknown. Among long-lived donors, naive CD4+ cells were more numerous and diversity higher than in aged donors. Diversity figures based on one million T cells were deemed too low.

The chain carries TRBV19 and TRBJ2-1, with TRBD1 identical over 8 bases. The sample consisted of blood. The sequence was obtained from a man in his late teens or twenties in good health. The CDR3 loop is CASSLKGQGPVNEQFF. In DNA, the CDR3 is TGTGCCAGTAGTCTAAAAGGACAGGGCCCGGTCAATGAGCAGTTCTTC.